Listed below are T cell receptor beta chains from one sample, sequenced in a study of blood T cells in healthy people across ages. One entry per CDR3 protein results from TCRdb running MiXCR on the 5' RACE reads. The sample lists 380,000 or so distinct CDR3 sequences, 50% to 60% occurring once. Sequenced sample: blood. These receptors came from a man aged 55 to 70 in good health. Both conserved end residues are part of each CDR3. D genes are given only for firm matches. Only part of the rows carry a size: once, few, many, or a class if the clone is expanded.

j_call cdr3_length v_call clone_size d_call cdr3_aa cdr3_nt
TRBJ1-1 14 TRBV14 NA NA CASSQETVNTEAFF TGTGCCAGCAGCCAAGAGACGGTGAACACTGAAGCTTTCTTT
TRBJ1-6 14 TRBV6-2/TRBV6-3 few NA CASSYSTGSSPLHF TGTGCCAGCAGTTACTCAACAGGGAGTTCACCCCTCCACTTT
TRBJ2-7 12 TRBV28 NA NA CASRLVAYEQYF TGTGCCAGCAGGTTAGTCGCCTACGAGCAGTACTTC
TRBJ1-1 15 TRBV5-1 NA NA CASSSGQTVNTEAFF TGCGCCAGCAGCTCCGGCCAGACGGTGAACACTGAAGCTTTCTTT
TRBJ1-6 12 TRBV7-2 NA NA CASSPSNSPLHF TGTGCCAGCAGCCCGAGCAATTCACCCCTCCACTTT
TRBJ2-1 15 TRBV6-1 NA NA CASSRTETSYNEQFF TGTGCCAGCAGTCGGACCGAGACCTCCTACAATGAGCAGTTCTTC
TRBJ2-3 11 TRBV20-1 NA NA CSAPVLDTQYF TGCAGTGCTCCAGTACTAGATACGCAGTATTTT
TRBJ2-5 12 TRBV28 NA NA CASNTAGETQYF TGTGCCAGCAACACGGCGGGAGAGACCCAGTACTTC
TRBJ2-7 14 TRBV2 NA NA CASMGLGSSYEQYF TGTGCCAGCATGGGGCTGGGGAGCTCCTACGAGCAGTACTTC
TRBJ2-3 16 TRBV5-5 few NA CASSRDPASSTDTQYF TGTGCCAGCAGCCGGGACCCTGCATCTAGCACAGATACGCAGTATTTT
TRBJ2-1 17 TRBV7-2 many NA CASSLVLVGISYNEQFF TGTGCCAGCAGCTTAGTATTGGTAGGCATATCCTACAATGAGCAGTTCTTC
TRBJ2-2 13 TRBV27 NA NA CASSVNPPGELFF TGTGCCAGCAGTGTGAATCCACCCGGGGAGCTGTTTTTT
TRBJ2-5 19 TRBV6-2/TRBV6-3 few TRBD1 CASSYLTGTGLTSRETQYF TGTGCCAGCAGTTACCTTACCGGGACAGGACTTACGAGCAGAGAGACCCAGTACTTC
TRBJ2-7 17 TRBV20-1 NA TRBD2 CSARTSQGTSSYNEQYF TGCAGTGCTAGGACTAGCCAGGGGACTAGCTCCTACAATGAGCAGTACTTC
TRBJ2-1 18 TRBV20-1 few TRBD2 CSARDIVEEREAGGEQFF TGCAGTGCTAGAGATATAGTCGAGGAGCGGGAGGCGGGGGGGGAGCAGTTCTTC
TRBJ2-4 17 TRBV6-1 NA NA CASSEPCSRLAKNIQYF TGTGCCAGCAGTGAACCGTGTAGTCGCTTAGCCAAAAACATTCAGTACTTC
TRBJ2-4 15 TRBV20-1 NA TRBD2 CSAREVGGDYNEQYF TGCAGTGCTAGAGAGGTCGGCGGGGACTACAATGAGCAGTACTTC
TRBJ1-3 14 TRBV12-3/TRBV12-4 few NA CASSLGGRGNTIYF TGTGCCAGCAGTTTAGGGGGGAGAGGAAACACCATATATTTT
TRBJ2-2 15 TRBV5-4 few TRBD1 CASSWDRRLVGELFF TGTGCCAGCAGCTGGGACAGGCGATTAGTCGGGGAGCTGTTTTTT
TRBJ2-7 15 TRBV7-2 many NA CASSFGSVISYEQYF TGTGCCAGCAGCTTTGGGAGCGTTATCTCCTACGAGCAGTACTTC
TRBJ1-5 12 TRBV29-1 few NA CSVEPPKGPQHF TGCAGCGTTGAACCTCCGAAGGGACCCCAGCATTTT
TRBJ2-7 15 TRBV29-1 few TRBD2 CSVEDRRGGGYEQYF TGCAGCGTTGAAGACCGACGGGGGGGAGGCTACGAGCAGTACTTC
TRBJ2-7 15 TRBV7-9 NA TRBD1 CASSPGTGAAYEQYF TGTGCCAGCAGCCCAGGGACAGGGGCGGCCTACGAGCAGTACTTC
TRBJ2-3 15 TRBV29-1 few TRBD2 CSVWKTREGADTQYF TGCAGCGTTTGGAAAACGCGGGAGGGGGCAGATACGCAGTATTTT
TRBJ2-5 14 TRBV7-2 NA TRBD2 CASSRTSHQETQYF TGTGCCAGCAGCCGGACTAGCCACCAAGAGACCCAGTACTTC
TRBJ2-7 14 TRBV29-1 NA NA CSVQDGLSSNEQYF TGCAGCGTTCAGGACGGGCTGAGCTCCAACGAGCAGTACTTC
TRBJ2-5 13 TRBV29-1 NA TRBD2 CSVGLAGNNEQYF TGCAGCGTAGGACTAGCGGGAAACAATGAGCAGTACTTC
TRBJ2-3 18 TRBV20-1 NA TRBD2 CSASGASGDVKHTDTQYF TGCAGTGCTAGTGGCGCTAGCGGGGACGTGAAGCACACAGATACGCAGTATTTT
TRBJ1-2 14 TRBV20-1 NA NA CSARDPVGANGYTF TGCAGTGCTAGAGATCCGGTAGGGGCTAATGGCTACACCTTC
TRBJ2-7 15 TRBV7-2 NA NA CASSPSRARPYEQYF TGTGCCAGCAGCCCCTCCAGGGCCCGACCCTACGAGCAGTACTTC
TRBJ2-7 14 TRBV27 few NA CASSTRDTSYEQYF TGTGCCAGCAGTACAAGGGACACCTCCTACGAGCAGTACTTC
TRBJ1-1 14 TRBV27 many NA CASSRQGLSTEAFF TGTGCCAGCAGTCGGCAGGGGTTAAGCACTGAAGCTTTCTTT
TRBJ1-2 15 TRBV6-5 NA NA CASSYSRWIDYGYTF TGTGCCAGCAGTTACTCGAGGTGGATAGACTATGGCTACACCTTC
TRBJ1-6 19 TRBV4-3 NA NA CASSQEYGQTSSYNSPLHF TGCGCCAGCAGCCAAGAGTACGGGCAGACGAGCTCCTATAATTCACCCCTCCACTTT
TRBJ2-1 16 TRBV24-1 NA TRBD2 CATSDCGLAGFNEQFF TGTGCCACCAGTGATTGTGGCCTAGCGGGATTCAATGAGCAGTTCTTC
TRBJ2-1 17 TRBV28 NA TRBD2 CASKGLAALPAHNEQFF TGTGCCAGCAAGGGACTAGCGGCTTTACCCGCCCACAATGAGCAGTTCTTC
TRBJ2-1 14 TRBV24-1 NA TRBD2 CATSDYKRGDEQFF TGTGCCACCAGTGATTATAAGCGGGGGGATGAGCAGTTCTTC
TRBJ2-4 15 TRBV10-3 NA TRBD1 CAISEHGQGAEEQYF TGTGCCATCAGTGAGCACGGACAGGGGGCGGAAGAGCAGTACTTC
TRBJ1-2 13 TRBV5-6 NA TRBD1 CASTIQGNYGYTF TGTGCCAGCACCATACAGGGGAACTATGGCTACACCTTC
TRBJ2-5 15 TRBV7-2 NA NA CASSLGSGWQETQYF TGTGCCAGCAGCTTAGGAAGCGGGTGGCAAGAGACCCAGTACTTC
TRBJ2-1 14 TRBV20-1 many TRBD2 CSVPLSGTAWEQFF TGCAGTGTCCCGTTAAGCGGGACCGCGTGGGAGCAGTTCTTC
TRBJ1-1 15 TRBV7-9 NA TRBD1 CTSRLTGGKNTEAFF TGTACCAGCAGACTCACAGGGGGCAAGAACACTGAAGCTTTCTTT
TRBJ2-5 12 TRBV3-1 few NA CASSQAPREQYF TGTGCCAGCAGCCAGGCCCCCCGGGAGCAGTACTTC
TRBJ1-3 11 TRBV2 NA NA CASSQLNTIYF TGTGCCAGCAGCCAATTAAATACCATATATTTT
TRBJ2-3 18 TRBV4-3 NA TRBD2 CASSPQRRSGRATDTQYF TGCGCCAGCAGCCCTCAACGGAGGAGCGGGAGGGCCACGGATACGCAGTATTTT
TRBJ2-5 13 TRBV29-1 NA NA CSAAQSSSETQYF TGCAGCGCCGCCCAGTCTAGTTCTGAGACCCAGTACTTC
TRBJ2-5 13 TRBV5-6 NA NA CASSPGPHNEQYF TGTGCCAGCAGCCCGGGACCCCACAATGAGCAGTACTTC
TRBJ2-3 17 TRBV20-1 NA NA CSTPRGMAGVSTDTQYF TGCAGTACCCCACGGGGAATGGCGGGTGTTAGCACAGATACGCAGTATTTT
TRBJ2-1 15 TRBV5-1 few TRBD2 CASSPETSGYNEQFF TGCGCCAGCAGCCCGGAGACTAGCGGCTACAATGAGCAGTTCTTC
TRBJ2-5 12 TRBV28 NA NA CASSLANHEQYF TGTGCCAGCAGTTTAGCCAACCATGAGCAGTACTTC
TRBJ2-7 14 TRBV20-1 NA NA CSASRLAEGGEQYF TGCAGTGCTAGCCGACTAGCTGAGGGGGGCGAGCAGTACTTC
TRBJ2-5 14 TRBV7-9 NA TRBD2 CASGRAGRQETQYF TGTGCCAGCGGGAGGGCAGGGCGGCAAGAGACCCAGTACTTC
TRBJ2-7 14 TRBV5-1 NA NA CASSLQGGSYEQYF TGCGCCAGCAGCCTCCAGGGAGGAAGCTACGAGCAGTACTTC
TRBJ1-1 16 TRBV20-1 many NA CSARGKYRVFGTEAFF TGCAGTGCTAGAGGGAAATACAGGGTGTTTGGCACTGAAGCTTTCTTT
TRBJ2-1 19 TRBV5-1 NA TRBD1 CASRPDRGSVVAGYNEQFF TGCGCCAGCAGGCCGGACAGGGGGTCGGTAGTAGCGGGGTACAATGAGCAGTTCTTC
TRBJ2-1 15 TRBV20-1 many NA CSASILRGSYNEQFF TGCAGTGCCTCAATCCTTCGGGGATCCTACAATGAGCAGTTCTTC
TRBJ2-7 14 TRBV20-1 NA NA CSARSPNTIGEQYF TGCAGTGCTAGAAGTCCCAACACAATCGGCGAGCAGTACTTC
TRBJ2-3 17 TRBV29-1 NA TRBD2 CSVDGLGTSGGRDTQYF TGCAGCGTTGACGGGCTCGGGACTAGCGGGGGCCGAGATACGCAGTATTTT
TRBJ2-7 13 TRBV28 NA NA CASSAGGRYEQYF TGTGCCAGCAGCGCCGGAGGGCGATACGAGCAGTACTTC
TRBJ2-5 13 TRBV15 NA NA CATSRDYQETQYF TGTGCCACCAGCAGGGACTACCAAGAGACCCAGTACTTC